This TCR beta chain was profiled in a study of shared clonotypes between healthy human individuals. As for the study in general: Every donor yielded three CD4 naive, three CD4 memory, two CD8 naive and one CD8 memory plate.

V was clipped by 2 bases and J by 2 bases, with 13 bases between them. Germline CDR1 reads MNHNS; CDR2 reads SASEGT. The CDR3 has 15 amino acids. General study points: It was observed that about 5% of naive CD4 clonotypes were shared across a few donors. As a rule, naive subsets had a larger estimated richness than memory subsets.

This clone has a count of ten or more. Its cognate antigen is unknown. An assay was performed, and its level was deep. Measured with immunoSEQ multiplex PCR; TCRdb has only the in-frame clones, and not every one. The repertoire holds approximately 1.1 million clones, with approximately 78% as singletons. This clonotype was sampled from a man between 18 and 35 years old in good health. Some clones in this sample may be carry-over from other donors' samples. The chain has TRBV6-1 and TRBJ2-7, with D hard to call. The sample consisted of memory CD4+ T cells from PBMCs. This sample's subset: CD45RA-negative fraction. CDR3 DNA: TGTGCCAGCAGTGAAATGCGGTTATTAACCTACGAGCAGTACTTC. Encoded protein: CASSEMRLLTYEQYF.